The sequence of this TCR beta chain was determined in a study of shared T cell receptors in the human thymus. The CDR3 has 11 amino acids. Germline V CDR1 and CDR2: DFQATT, SNEGSKA (reference sequence). V dropped 7 bases and J dropped 6 bases, with 12 bases sitting between them. Sequencing used immunoSEQ multiplex PCR; TCRdb keeps in-frame clones, though not all of them. The top ten hold about 0.012% of the sample, which has under 700,000 clones, more than 75% seen once. This sample was shared with a second study, whose subject was human thymus T cells.

This chain uses TRBV20-1 with TRBJ1-1; a possible D gene is TRBD1 (6 bases). The sequenced sample consisted of thymocytes. The receptor comes from a boy under three years old with a congenital heart defect. CDR3 sequence reads: CSVLQGSEAFF. The CDR3 region has the DNA TGCAGTGTCCTACAGGGTTCTGAAGCTTTCTTT.